This entry features one TCR beta chain sequence. The sample originates from a study of OX40 agonist ivuxolimab in advanced cancers. The assay was immunoSEQ multiplex PCR, and TCRdb's table has in-frame clones only and misses some. The sample shows 60,000 to 65,000 clones, around 89% of them seen only once. From germline, CDR1 is MNHEY and CDR2 SVGAGI. V lost 6 bases to trimming and J lost 5 bases, with 19 bases between them. The CDR3 sequence is 15 residues long. The genes are TRBV6-5 and TRBJ1-2; D remains unclear. The receptor was isolated from an adult with an advanced solid tumor such as melanoma, head and neck, liver or kidney cancer. Material: CD4+ or CD8+ T cells sorted from blood, obtained in a trial of the OX40 agonist ivuxolimab. CDR3 bases: TGTGCCAGCAGACCTGAGGGAGCCAACTTATATGGCTACACCTTC. As protein: CASRPEGANLYGYTF.